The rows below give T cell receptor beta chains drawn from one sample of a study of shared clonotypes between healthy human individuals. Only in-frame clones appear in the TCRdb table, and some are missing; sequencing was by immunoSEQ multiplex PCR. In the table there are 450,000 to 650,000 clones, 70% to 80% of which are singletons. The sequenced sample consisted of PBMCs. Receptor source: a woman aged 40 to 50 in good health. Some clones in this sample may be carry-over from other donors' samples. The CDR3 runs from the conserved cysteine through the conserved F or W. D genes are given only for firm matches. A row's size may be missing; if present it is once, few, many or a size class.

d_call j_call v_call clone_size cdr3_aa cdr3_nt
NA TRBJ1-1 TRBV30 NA CAWSKGVNTEAFF TGTGCCTGGAGTAAAGGGGTTAACACTGAAGCTTTCTTT
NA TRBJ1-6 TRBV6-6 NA CASSYPTGLGNSPLHF TGTGCCAGCAGTTACCCAACAGGGTTGGGGAATTCACCCCTCCACTTT
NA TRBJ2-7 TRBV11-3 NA CASSPGTDLYEQYF TGTGCCAGCAGCCCCGGGACGGACCTCTACGAGCAGTACTTC
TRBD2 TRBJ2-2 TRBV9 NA CASSFTLAGGALNTGELFF TGTGCCAGCAGCTTTACACTAGCGGGAGGGGCCCTGAACACCGGGGAGCTGTTTTTT
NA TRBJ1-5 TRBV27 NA CASSLYISPNQPQHF TGTGCCAGCAGTTTATACATCTCCCCCAATCAGCCCCAGCATTTT
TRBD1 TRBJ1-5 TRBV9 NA CASSPTGVGEGISNQPQHF TGTGCCAGCAGCCCAACAGGGGTCGGGGAAGGAATTAGCAATCAGCCCCAGCATTTT
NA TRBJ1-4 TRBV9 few CASSVQGGGEKLFF TGTGCCAGCAGCGTACAGGGCGGGGGTGAAAAACTGTTTTTT
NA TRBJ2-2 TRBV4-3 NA CASSQEGTRSGELFF TGCGCCAGCAGCCAAGAGGGCACCCGGTCCGGGGAGCTGTTTTTT
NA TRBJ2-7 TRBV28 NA CASSSPLGQTYEQYF TGTGCCAGCAGTTCCCCCCTTGGACAGACCTACGAGCAGTACTTC
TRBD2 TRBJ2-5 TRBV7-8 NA CASSSTGLEQETQYF TGTGCCAGCAGCTCTACGGGACTAGAGCAAGAGACCCAGTACTTC
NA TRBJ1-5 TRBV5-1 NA CASSLSGGGQPQHF TGCGCCAGCAGCTTATCGGGGGGTGGTCAGCCCCAGCATTTT
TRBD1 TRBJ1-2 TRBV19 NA CASSSRGTGGDYGYTF TGTGCCAGTAGTTCGCGCGGGACAGGGGGAGACTATGGCTACACCTTC
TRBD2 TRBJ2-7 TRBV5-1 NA CASSLARTSGSGEQYF TGCGCCAGCAGCTTGGCCCGAACTAGCGGGAGTGGCGAGCAGTACTTC
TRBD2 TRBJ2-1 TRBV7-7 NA CASSLRGASGSYNEQFF TGTGCTAGCAGCTTAAGAGGGGCTAGCGGGAGTTACAATGAGCAGTTCTTC
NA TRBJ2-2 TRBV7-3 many CASSPTLAGELFF TGTGCCAGCAGCCCCACTTTAGCCGGGGAGCTGTTTTTT
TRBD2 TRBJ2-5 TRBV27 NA CASSNRAQGLGPGETQYF TGTGCCAGCAGCAACCGGGCCCAGGGACTAGGTCCCGGAGAGACCCAGTACTTC
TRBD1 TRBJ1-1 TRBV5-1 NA CASSLEGGDTEAFF TGCGCCAGCAGCTTGGAAGGGGGCGACACTGAAGCTTTCTTT
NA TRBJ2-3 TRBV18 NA CASSPRQATTDTQYF TGTGCCAGCTCACCCAGACAGGCGACCACAGATACGCAGTATTTT
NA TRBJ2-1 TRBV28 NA CASSRVVNEQFF TGTGCCAGCAGTCGGGTGGTCAATGAGCAGTTCTTC
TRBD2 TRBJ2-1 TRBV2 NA CASILWLAGGDEQFF TGTGCCAGCATTTTGTGGCTAGCGGGAGGAGATGAGCAGTTCTTC
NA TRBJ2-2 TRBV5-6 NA CASSFRDFTGELFF TGTGCCAGCAGCTTTCGGGACTTCACCGGGGAGCTGTTTTTT
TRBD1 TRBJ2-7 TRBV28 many CASSFVAGQGLNEQYF TGTGCCAGCAGTTTTGTTGCCGGACAGGGGTTGAACGAGCAGTACTTC
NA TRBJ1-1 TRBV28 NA CASRLVGTEAFF TGTGCCAGCAGACTTGTGGGCACTGAAGCTTTCTTT
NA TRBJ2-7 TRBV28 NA CASSLGQGREQYF TGTGCCAGCAGTTTGGGCCAGGGGCGGGAGCAGTACTTC
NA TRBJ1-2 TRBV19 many CASRWQAQYGYTF TGTGCCAGCAGATGGCAGGCCCAATATGGCTACACCTTC